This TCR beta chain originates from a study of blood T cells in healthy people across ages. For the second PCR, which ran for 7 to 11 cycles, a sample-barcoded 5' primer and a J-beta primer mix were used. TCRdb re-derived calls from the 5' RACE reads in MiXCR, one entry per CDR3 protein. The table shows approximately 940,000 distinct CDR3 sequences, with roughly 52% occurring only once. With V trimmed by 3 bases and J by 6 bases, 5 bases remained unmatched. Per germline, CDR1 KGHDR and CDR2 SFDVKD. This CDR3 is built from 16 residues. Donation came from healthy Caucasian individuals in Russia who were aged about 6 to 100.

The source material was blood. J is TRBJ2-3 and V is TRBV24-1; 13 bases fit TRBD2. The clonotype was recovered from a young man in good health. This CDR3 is CATSDPGTSGTDTQYF. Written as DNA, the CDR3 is TGTGCCACCAGTGATCCCGGGACTAGCGGGACGGATACGCAGTATTTT.